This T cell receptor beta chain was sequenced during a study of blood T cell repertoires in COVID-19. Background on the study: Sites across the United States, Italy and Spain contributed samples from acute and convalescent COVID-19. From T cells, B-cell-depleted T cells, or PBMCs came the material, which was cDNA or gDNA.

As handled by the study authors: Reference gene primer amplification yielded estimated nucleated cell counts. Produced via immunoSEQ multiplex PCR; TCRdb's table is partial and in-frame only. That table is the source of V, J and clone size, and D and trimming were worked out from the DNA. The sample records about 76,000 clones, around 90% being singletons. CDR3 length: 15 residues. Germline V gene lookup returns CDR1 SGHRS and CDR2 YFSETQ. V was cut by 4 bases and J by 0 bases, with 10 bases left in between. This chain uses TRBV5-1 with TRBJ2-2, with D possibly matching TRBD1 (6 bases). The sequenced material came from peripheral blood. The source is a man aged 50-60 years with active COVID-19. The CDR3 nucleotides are TGCGCCAGCAGCCGGGACACCCCGAACACCGGGGAGCTGTTTTTT. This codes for CASSRDTPNTGELFF.